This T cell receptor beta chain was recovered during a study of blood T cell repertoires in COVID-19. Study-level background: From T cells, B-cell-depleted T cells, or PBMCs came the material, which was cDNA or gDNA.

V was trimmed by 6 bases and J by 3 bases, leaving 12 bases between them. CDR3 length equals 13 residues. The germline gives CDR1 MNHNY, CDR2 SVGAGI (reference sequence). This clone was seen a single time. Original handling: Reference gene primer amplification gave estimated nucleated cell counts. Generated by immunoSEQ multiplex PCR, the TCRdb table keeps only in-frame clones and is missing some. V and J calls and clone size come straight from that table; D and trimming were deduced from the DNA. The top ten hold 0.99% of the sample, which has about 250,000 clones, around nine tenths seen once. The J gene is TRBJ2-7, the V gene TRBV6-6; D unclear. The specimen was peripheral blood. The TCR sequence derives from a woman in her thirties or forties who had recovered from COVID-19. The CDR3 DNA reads TGTGCCAGCAGGAGTTTTTCAATCTACGAGCAGTACTTC. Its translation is CASRSFSIYEQYF.